Shown below are 30 T cell receptor beta chains from a single sample sequenced in a study of response to subunit inactivated influenza vaccine. TCRdb used MiXCR to reprocess the RT-PCR reads, holding one entry per CDR3 protein. The data show roughly 760,000 distinct CDR3 sequences, about 20% seen once. The sample here was PBMCs from blood, taken roughly 5 days after vaccination. Receptors originate from a man in his fifties who received an inactivated influenza vaccine.

The J gene is TRBJ1-2, the V gene TRBV28, with D perhaps matching TRBD1 (5 bases). V lost 6 bases to trimming and J lost 9 bases, with 14 bases between them. This CDR3 is built from 12 residues. The germline V gene has CDR1 MDHEN and CDR2 SYDVKM. The CDR3 coding sequence is TGTGCCAGCAGGAGAGGGGCTTTTAGCTACACCTTC. This translates into CASRRGAFSYTF.

The J gene is TRBJ1-3, the V gene TRBV12-3 or TRBV12-4; TRBD1 aligns across 8 bases. Trimming at V came to 4 bases and at J to 8 bases, leaving 4 bases not matched to a gene. This CDR3 contains 13 residues. The CDR3 is CASSWQGAYTIYF. The CDR3 coding sequence is TGTGCCAGCAGTTGGCAGGGGGCCTACACCATATATTTT.

This chain uses TRBV10-2 with TRBJ1-1; 9 bases fit TRBD1. The germline V gene encodes CDR1 WSHSY and CDR2 SAAADI. CDR3 length: 13 residues. J gave up 4 bases and V 10 bases, and 7 bases lay outside the gene matches. CDR3 loop: CATGTGPVTEAFF. The CDR3 DNA follows: TGCGCCACCGGGACAGGGCCGGTCACTGAAGCTTTCTTT.

This chain's CDR3 is CASSVPTGASTDTQYF. For the CDR3, the DNA is TGTGCCAGCAGCGTTCCGACAGGCGCCAGCACAGATACGCAGTATTTT. The V gene is TRBV7-6, the J gene TRBJ2-3; tentative D call: TRBD1 (6 bases). From germline, CDR1 is SGHVS and CDR2 FNYEAQ. The CDR3 loop spans 16 amino acids. Trimming shortened V by 5 bases and J by 0 bases, and 15 bases separated the two germline ends. The full variable domain, in which reference TRBV7-6 and TRBJ2-3 provide the parts outside the CDR3, is GAGVSQSPRYKVTKRGQDVALRCDPISGHVSLYWYRQALGQGPEFLTYFNYEAQQDKSGLPNDRFSAERPEGSISTLTIQRTEQRDSAMYRCASSVPTGASTDTQYFGPGTRLTVL.

The table lists this clonotype with many counts. Germline is not matched at one junction end, which may reflect a read error. CDR3 sequence: CASRLGLGTDTQYF. DNA for the CDR3: TGTGCCAGCAGATTAGGGTTGGGCACAGATACGCAGTATTTT. The rearrangement links TRBV12-3 or TRBV12-4 to TRBJ2-3; no clear D. The CDR3 loop spans 14 amino acids.

This clonotype turned up a few times. This chain joins TRBV5-1 and TRBJ2-5; TRBD2 aligns across 14 bases. Germline V gene data show CDR1 as SGHRS and CDR2 as YFSETQ. V gave up 4 bases and J gave up 5 bases; unmatched junction bases: 4. This CDR3 has 15 amino acids. The CDR3 is CASSTGLAGVETQYF. The CDR3 DNA is TGCGCCAGCAGCACGGGACTAGCGGGAGTGGAGACCCAGTACTTC.

This clonotype was detected a few times. The chain has TRBV20-1 and TRBJ2-2, with 11 nucleotides matching TRBD2. The CDR3 has 16 residues. V lost 8 bases and J lost 4; bases outside the gene matches: 12. Per the germline V gene, CDR1 is DFQATT and CDR2 is SNEGSKA (reference sequence). The CDR3: CSSTYPGTSGTGELFF. The CDR3 DNA is TGCAGTTCTACTTACCCCGGGACTAGCGGCACCGGGGAGCTGTTTTTT.

V gene TRBV6-2 or TRBV6-3 combines with J gene TRBJ2-7, with D hard to call. This CDR3 spans 14 amino acids. Trimming cost V 10 bases and J 0 bases, with 16 bases left between them. Germline V gene sequence: CDR1 MNHEY, CDR2 SVGEGT. DNA for the CDR3: TGTGCCACCACTAAATCCTCTAGCTCCTACGAGCAGTACTTC. This translates into CATTKSSSSYEQYF.

This clonotype came up a few times. This chain joins TRBV12-3 or TRBV12-4 and TRBJ2-2; unclear D gene. V was cut by 6 bases and J by 4 bases, with 9 bases left in between. The CDR3 contains 13 residues. CDR3 nucleotide sequence: TGTGCCAGCAGGACGATAGTCACCGGGGAGCTGTTTTTT. Translation: CASRTIVTGELFF.

DNA for the CDR3: TGTGCCAGCAGTGTGCTAGCGGCGGGCGGCAATGAGCAGTTCTTC. Amino acids: CASSVLAAGGNEQFF. This rearrangement joins TRBV27 to TRBJ2-1; the match to TRBD2 covers 7 bases. Germline assignment: CDR1 MNHEY and CDR2 SMNVEV (reference sequence). V shed 5 bases, J shed 6 bases, and the junction held 10 bases outside the gene matches. This CDR3 has 15 residues.

This rearrangement joins TRBV15 to TRBJ2-3, with 7 bases matching TRBD2. Germline CDR1 and CDR2: LNHNV and YYDKDF (reference sequence). The CDR3 consists of 15 residues. The V segment lost 1 base and the J segment 6 bases; nucleotides outside the gene matches: 7. CDR3 protein: CATSRVVGLEDTQYF. In DNA, the CDR3 is TGTGCCACCAGCAGAGTCGTAGGACTAGAGGATACGCAGTATTTT.

The table lists this clonotype with many counts. V is TRBV5-1 and J is TRBJ2-1; TRBD1 matches 7 bases. Per germline, CDR1 SGHRS and CDR2 YFSETQ. J lost 5 bases, V lost 2 bases, and 4 bases had no gene match. The CDR3 covers 14 residues. Here the CDR3 reads CASSFQGENNEQFF. Written as DNA, the CDR3 is TGCGCCAGCAGCTTTCAGGGGGAGAACAATGAGCAGTTCTTC.

This clonotype showed up just a few times. The chain is built from TRBV20-1 and TRBJ1-4; D not certain. The germline V and J ends were trimmed by 1 base and 2 bases, with 11 bases remaining between them. Germline loops: CDR1 DFQATT, CDR2 SNEGSKA (reference sequence). This CDR3 has 15 residues. CDR3 nucleotide sequence: TGCAGTGCTAGAGCCCTCACCTCGACTAATGAAAAACTGTTTTTT. This encodes CSARALTSTNEKLFF.

The chain links TRBV6-5 to TRBJ2-5; TRBD2 might be the D (6 bases). V gave up 3 bases and J gave up 5 bases, with 16 bases separating them. Germline CDR1 is MNHEY and CDR2 is SVGAGI. The CDR3 runs to 15 residues. The CDR3 region is CASSYFGEAYETQYF. The CDR3 nucleotides read TGTGCCAGCAGTTATTTCGGGGAGGCGTACGAGACCCAGTACTTC.

The V gene is TRBV5-1, the J gene TRBJ1-5; the D gene is possibly TRBD1 (6 bases). Trimming took 6 bases from V and 2 from J, leaving 18 bases between them. Germline V gene sequence: CDR1 SGHRS, CDR2 YFSETQ. This CDR3 has 16 amino acids. The chain's CDR3 is CASILRREGGNQPQHF. CDR3 nucleotide sequence: TGCGCCAGCATCCTACGCAGGGAGGGGGGCAATCAGCCCCAGCATTTT.

The chain combines TRBV11-2 with TRBJ2-1, with 7 bases that match TRBD2. J lost 2 bases, V lost 0 bases, and 10 bases had no gene match. This CDR3 is built from 18 residues. CDR1 SGHAT and CDR2 FQNNGV come from the germline V gene. CDR3 nucleotide sequence: TGTGCCAGCAGCTTAGAGTATTTTGCGGGAGATCCCTACAATGAGCAGTTCTTC. This encodes CASSLEYFAGDPYNEQFF.

The V and J genes are TRBV6-1 and TRBJ2-2; the D gene could be TRBD1 or TRBD2 (6 bases each). The germline CDR1 and CDR2 sequences are MNHNS and SASEGT. With 7 bases removed from V and 2 bases from J, the gap between germline ends came to 17 bases. The CDR3 consists of 16 residues. This CDR3 is CASIGSGGRNTGELFF. As DNA, the CDR3 is TGTGCCAGCATAGGTTCTGGGGGGCGCAACACCGGGGAGCTGTTTTTT.

This clonotype appeared a few times. The V gene is TRBV4-3, the J gene TRBJ1-2, with D possibly matching TRBD1 (6 bases). This CDR3 comprises 15 residues. Trimming took 1 base from V and 0 from J, leaving 9 bases between them. Germline CDR1 LGHNA, CDR2 YSLEER. The CDR3 loop is CASSQATGPNYGYTF. CDR3 nucleotide sequence: TGCGCCAGCAGCCAAGCGACAGGCCCTAACTATGGCTACACCTTC.

This chain joins TRBV7-9 and TRBJ2-1; TRBD1 matches 9 bases. Germline V gives CDR1 SEHNR, CDR2 FQNEAQ (reference sequence). V gave up 5 bases and J gave up 7 bases; unmatched junction bases: 12. This CDR3 spans 16 amino acids. The CDR3 protein is CASSLAPGQGSNEQFF. In DNA form, the CDR3 reads TGTGCCAGCAGCCTGGCTCCCGGACAGGGGTCAAATGAGCAGTTCTTC.

This clonotype was seen repeatedly, ten times or more. CDR3 in DNA: TGTGCCATCAGTGCGGGACCAGAGAGTGGGACCCAGTACTTC. Residues: CAISAGPESGTQYF. The V and J genes are TRBV10-3 and TRBJ2-5, with D perhaps assigned TRBD1 or TRBD2 (5 bases each). From germline, CDR1 is ENHRY and CDR2 SYGVKD. The CDR3 is made up of 14 amino acids. V was shortened by 4 bases and J by 7 bases, with 16 bases between the two germline ends.

This chain uses TRBV27 with TRBJ2-7, with 10 bases that match TRBD2. Germline V gives CDR1 MNHEY, CDR2 SMNVEV (reference sequence). The CDR3 has 19 residues. V shed 0 bases and J 0 bases; nucleotides not matched to a gene: 11. The CDR3 DNA reads TGTGCCAGCAGTTTATCTAGGCTAGCGGGAGAATCCCGCTCCTACGAGCAGTACTTC. It codes for CASSLSRLAGESRSYEQYF.

This clonotype came up many times. In DNA form, the CDR3 reads TGCGCCAGCAGCTTGGTAGGCAGGATAAGCGAAGCTTTCTTT. Translated: CASSLVGRISEAFF. The rearrangement links TRBV5-1 to TRBJ1-1; no clear D gene. V was clipped by 0 bases and J by 8 bases, with 14 bases between them. The CDR3 has 14 amino acids. CDR1 is SGHRS and CDR2 is YFSETQ in the germline V gene. Filled out from reference TRBV5-1 and TRBJ1-1, the complete variable domain reads KAGVTQTPRYLIKTRGQQVTLSCSPISGHRSVSWYQQTPGQGLQFLFEYFSETQRNKGNFPGRFSGRQFSNSRSEMNVSTLELGDSALYLCASSLVGRISEAFFGQGTRLTVV.

The rearrangement joins TRBV7-2 to TRBJ2-3; the D gene is possibly TRBD1 (6 bases). In germline, CDR1 is SGHTA, CDR2 FQGNSA. The CDR3 is 16 amino acids. The V gene lost 0 bases and the J gene lost 2 bases, with 12 bases spanning the gap. The CDR3 loop is CASSLAGQILTDTQYF. The CDR3 nucleotides are TGTGCCAGCAGCTTAGCGGGACAAATCCTCACAGATACGCAGTATTTT. Full variable domain (remainder filled in from reference TRBV7-2 and TRBJ2-3): GAGVSQSPSNKVTEKGKDVELRCDPISGHTALYWYRQSLGQGLEFLIYFQGNSAPDKSGLPSDRFSAERTGGSVSTLTIQRTQQEDSAVYLCASSLAGQILTDTQYFGPGTRLTVL.

The J gene is TRBJ2-2, the V gene TRBV12-3 or TRBV12-4; D is undetermined. Trimming left V 6 bases short and J 3 bases short, with 8 bases between. CDR3 length: 13 amino acids. CDR3 sequence reads: CASREGHTGELFF. CDR3 nucleotide sequence: TGTGCCAGCAGAGAAGGACACACCGGGGAGCTGTTTTTT.

This clonotype has a handful of counts. This chain connects TRBV11-2 to TRBJ2-1; 8 positions match TRBD2. This CDR3 comprises 16 residues. V lost 6 bases to trimming and J lost 1 base; unmatched junction nucleotides: 8. Germline CDR1 and CDR2: SGHAT and FQNNGV. CDR3 nucleotides: TGTGCCAGCAGGGGTAGCGGGGCCAATTCCTACAATGAGCAGTTCTTC. Its translation: CASRGSGANSYNEQFF.

This clonotype was detected a few times. This chain links TRBV7-2 with TRBJ2-5; unclear D gene. This CDR3 contains 16 residues. V lost 2 bases, J lost 6 bases, and 19 bases lay in between. Germline values: CDR1 SGHTA, CDR2 FQGNSA. This CDR3 is CASSLQSVGMKQTQYF. DNA of the CDR3: TGTGCCAGCAGCTTACAGTCGGTTGGGATGAAACAGACCCAGTACTTC.

This clonotype has just a few counts. The genes are TRBV28 and TRBJ2-3, with 12 bases matching TRBD2. Germline V gene lookup returns CDR1 MDHEN and CDR2 SYDVKM. Unmatched junction bases numbered 10, after V lost 3 bases and J lost 0 bases. The CDR3 extends over 19 amino acids. The CDR3 DNA sequence: TGTGCCAGCAGTTTCTCAACTAGCGGGGGGTCCTCTAGCACAGATACGCAGTATTTT. Residues: CASSFSTSGGSSSTDTQYF.

The rearrangement links TRBV13 to TRBJ2-3, with 8 bases aligning to TRBD2. The CDR3 is 19 amino acids. Germline lookup yields CDR1 PRHDT and CDR2 FYEKMQ (reference sequence). The junction had 15 bases not matched to a gene; V was cut back by 4 bases and J by 0 bases. The CDR3 coding sequence is TGTGCCAGCAGCTCAACCTATCGGCTAGCGGGTTATAGCACAGATACGCAGTATTTT. Translation: CASSSTYRLAGYSTDTQYF.

The chain uses TRBV6-1 and TRBJ1-4; no firm D call. This CDR3 spans 15 amino acids. Germline-derived CDR1 and CDR2 are MNHNS and SASEGT. Between the trimmed V and J ends, which lost 6 bases and 6 bases, there was a span of 17 bases. The CDR3 here is CASSPRAAAHEKLFF. The CDR3 nucleotides are TGTGCCAGCAGCCCTCGGGCAGCGGCCCATGAAAAACTGTTTTTT.

This chain joins TRBV19 and TRBJ1-2, with D unclear. This CDR3 contains 12 residues. The germline gives CDR1 LNHDA, CDR2 SQIVND (reference sequence). V dropped 6 bases and J dropped 6 bases, with 11 bases sitting between them. The CDR3 coding sequence is TGTGCCAGTAGGAGCCGGGTGGATGGCTACACCTTC. Its translation is CASRSRVDGYTF.